Below, one T cell receptor (beta chain) is given with its context. CDR3 length: 15 amino acids. V was shortened by 0 bases and J by 5 bases, with 13 bases between the two germline ends. Germline CDR1 is LGHNT and CDR2 is FRNRAP. The sample comes from a study of blood T cell repertoires in COVID-19. The overall study: Nucleic acid was either cDNA or gDNA, and it came from T cells, B-cell-depleted T cells, or PBMCs.

Study members were between about 18 and 95 years old and lived in approximately 25 US regions. Original processing methods: How many nucleated cells were present was estimated from reference gene primer amplification. Sequencing used immunoSEQ multiplex PCR; TCRdb keeps in-frame clones, though not all of them. V and J calls and clone size are as listed in that table; D and trimming were resolved from the DNA. There are about 280,000 clones in the sample; approximately 81% occur only once, and 2% to 3% lies in the top ten. Sequencing used PBMCs or T cells enriched from blood (not recorded which). This chain joins TRBV12-5 and TRBJ1-1; D ambiguous. This sequence was found in a woman in her fifties or sixties who had recovered from COVID-19. The chain's CDR3 is CASGLVQVGGTEAFF. The CDR3 bases are TGTGCTAGTGGTTTGGTACAAGTAGGAGGGACTGAAGCTTTCTTT. The full variable domain, with the rest looked up from reference TRBV12-5 and TRBJ1-1, is DARVTQTPRHKVTEMGQEVTMRCQPILGHNTVFWYRQTMMQGLELLAYFRNRAPLDDSGMPKDRFSAEMPDATLATLKIQPSEPRDSAVYFCASGLVQVGGTEAFFGQGTRLTVV.